The T cell receptor beta chain under discussion was sequenced for a study of siplizumab effects on memory and regulatory T cells. Overall study findings and caveats: Researchers could map only a minor fraction of alloreactive clones to unstimulated subsets.

Sequencing used immunoSEQ multiplex PCR; TCRdb keeps in-frame clones, though not all of them. In the table there are about 120,000 clones, 94% of which are singletons. CDR1 SGHTS and CDR2 YDEGEE come from the germline V gene. This CDR3 is 17 amino acids long. Trimming left V 0 bases short and J 2 bases short, with 16 bases between. With respect to this clone: What it binds is not known.

The sequenced sample consisted of non-Treg CD4+ T cells sorted from blood. The receptor was derived from a human donor in good health. The genes are TRBV5-8 and TRBJ2-3; D is undetermined. In DNA, the CDR3 is TGTGCCAGCAGCTTGGGTTCGGGCCCCGGGCCCACAGATACGCAGTATTTT. Its protein product is CASSLGSGPGPTDTQYF.